These 7 T cell receptor beta chains were all obtained from the same sample, sequenced in a study of T cell responses to AZD1222 COVID-19 vaccine. Profiled with immunoSEQ multiplex PCR; TCRdb holds only in-frame clones, not every one. The sample comprises about 130,000 clones, approximately 83% of which are singletons, and around 1.6% rests with the top ten. Sequencing was performed on peripheral blood, taken on day 0 of AZD1222 vaccination. The receptors derive from an adult in good health.

The table lists this clone with a count of one. The J gene is TRBJ2-3, the V gene TRBV6-2 or TRBV6-3, with 12 nucleotides matching TRBD2. CDR3 length equals 15 residues. Looked up from germline, CDR1 is MNHEY and CDR2 is SVGEGT. The ends lost 6 bases at V and 4 bases at J; junction bases unmatched: 5. The CDR3 protein is CASSRTSGVADTQYF. DNA for the CDR3: TGTGCCAGCAGCCGGACTAGCGGGGTCGCAGATACGCAGTATTTT.

J is TRBJ1-6 and V is TRBV11-2; 8 positions match TRBD1. The germline V gene encodes CDR1 SGHAT and CDR2 FQNNGV. Trimming removed 7 bases from V and 18 bases from J; junction bases left unmatched: 14. This CDR3 has 13 amino acids. CDR3 amino acids: CASNLRTGQETHF. DNA of the CDR3: TGTGCCAGCAACCTGAGGACGGGACAGGAGACCCACTTT.

The rearrangement joins TRBV19 to TRBJ2-3; 10 bases fit TRBD2. Unmatched junction bases numbered 9, after V lost 3 bases and J lost 0 bases. Germline values: CDR1 LNHDA, CDR2 SQIVND (reference sequence). The CDR3 is made up of 18 amino acids. The CDR3 sequence: CASSISAGGLWSTDTQYF. CDR3 sequence (DNA): TGTGCCAGTAGTATTTCAGCGGGAGGGCTGTGGAGCACAGATACGCAGTATTTT.

The chain carries TRBV5-6 and TRBJ1-2; 9 bases align to TRBD1. Trimming cost V 4 bases and J 0 bases; bases outside gene matches: 4. CDR1 SGHDT and CDR2 YYEEEE come from the germline V gene. The CDR3 contains 15 residues. CDR3 sequence: CASSLYRGPNYGYTF. The CDR3 DNA sequence: TGTGCCAGCAGCCTATACAGGGGGCCTAACTATGGCTACACCTTC.

Only a few counts were recorded for this clone. The V and J genes are TRBV7-3 and TRBJ1-2; D gene unclear. The CDR3 is made up of 16 amino acids. V lost 6 bases, J lost 0 bases, and 17 bases lay in between. Germline V CDR1 and CDR2: SGHTA, FQGTGA. The DNA of the CDR3 is TGTGCCAGCAGGCCCACTCGTAGGGTCGCTAACTATGGCTACACCTTC. Protein product: CASRPTRRVANYGYTF.

The chain combines TRBV25-1 with TRBJ1-1; possible D gene TRBD1, 6 bases. The CDR3 runs to 15 residues. Germline lookup yields CDR1 MGHDK and CDR2 SYGVNS. Trimming stripped 6 bases from V and 7 bases from J, with 21 bases between. CDR3 amino acids: CASREGGGGSGEAFF. As DNA, the CDR3 is TGTGCCAGCAGAGAAGGGGGGGGCGGTTCTGGTGAAGCTTTCTTT.

This chain uses TRBV7-6 with TRBJ1-3; D is uncertain. The CDR3 consists of 14 residues. CDR1 is SGHVS and CDR2 is FNYEAQ in the germline V gene. V was trimmed by 3 bases and J by 2 bases, leaving 8 bases between them. For the CDR3, the DNA is TGTGCCAGCAGCTTCAGCGACCCTGGAAACACCATATATTTT. Protein product: CASSFSDPGNTIYF.